These T cell receptor beta chains were read from a single sample in a study of OX40 agonist ivuxolimab in advanced cancers. Method: immunoSEQ multiplex PCR; TCRdb's copy keeps in-frame clones and lacks some. The sample has about 7,300 clones, 75% to 90% seen once. The sample here was CD4+ or CD8+ T cells sorted from blood, taken in a trial of the OX40 agonist ivuxolimab. These receptor sequences come from an adult with an advanced solid tumor such as melanoma, head and neck, liver or kidney cancer. Each CDR3 is given with its conserved first and last residue.

TRBV7-2 CASSSQGGSETQYF
TRBV30 CAWSHGTAVQETQYF
TRBV2 CASSESGGYEQYF
TRBV28 CASSSSPDRAYEQYF
TRBV7-9 CASGPGSGANVLTF
TRBV29-1 CSVELGLNTEAFF
TRBV21-1 CASSLNNSPLHF
TRBV2 CASSESLGLGSNQPQHF
TRBV19 CASSRYQDADYGYTF
TRBV11-2 CASSLRPGQGSLNTEAFF
TRBV7-9 CASTQGQGPTYEQYF
TRBV6-5 CASSGGEPYEQYF
TRBV7-6 CASSHRQATNEKLFF
TRBV19 CASSPGEYQPQHF
TRBV10-2 CASSLRDLPHEQYF
TRBV6-5 CATAAWGGTDTQYF
TRBV2 CASSRDRLSKFF
TRBV25-1 CASSLPGTPVVDGYTF
TRBV5-1 CASSPRGGDYGYTF
TRBV6-1 CALKDYGSYEQYF
TRBV15 CATSRVERSSGNTIYF
TRBV14 CASSQTHGGVYGYTF
TRBV28 CASSVRAPMNTEAFF
TRBV5-1 CASSLGTGVTEAFF
TRBV18 CASSHGDTDTQYF
TRBV13 CASSPEGQTSEAFF
TRBV28 CASSFSGGETQYF
TRBV28 CASTGTSPYEQYF
TRBV5-1 CASSSSKNTEAFF
TRBV29-1 CSVGPGTEAFF
TRBV11-2 CASSFLTSGGAETQYF